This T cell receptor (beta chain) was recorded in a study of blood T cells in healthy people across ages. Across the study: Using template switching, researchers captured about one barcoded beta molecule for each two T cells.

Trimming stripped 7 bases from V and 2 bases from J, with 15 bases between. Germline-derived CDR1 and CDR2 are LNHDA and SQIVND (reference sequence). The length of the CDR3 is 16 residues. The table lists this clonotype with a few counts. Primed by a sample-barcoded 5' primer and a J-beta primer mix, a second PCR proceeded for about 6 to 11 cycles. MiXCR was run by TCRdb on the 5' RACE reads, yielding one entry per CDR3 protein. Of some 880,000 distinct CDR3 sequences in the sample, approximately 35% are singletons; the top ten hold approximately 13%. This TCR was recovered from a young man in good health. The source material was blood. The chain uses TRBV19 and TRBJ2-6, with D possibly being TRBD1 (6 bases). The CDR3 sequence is CASTGTGLAGANVLTF. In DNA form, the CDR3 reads TGTGCCAGTACCGGAACAGGGCTGGCTGGGGCCAACGTCCTGACTTTC.